This entry lists 25 T cell receptor beta chains sequenced from one sample in a study of T cells in Graves' hyperthyroidism and ophthalmopathy. Amplification of TCR beta CDR3 regions was performed using RNA transcripts as template. The HTBI set primed first-round TCR CDR3 RT-PCR. MiXCR, applied by TCRdb to the multiplex PCR reads, yields one record per CDR3 protein. The sample consists of some 500,000 distinct CDR3 sequences, around 24% of them appearing once. Sample: blood. Source of these receptors: a woman in her twenties or thirties with Graves' ophthalmopathy.

There are many counts of this clonotype. The chain uses TRBV11-2 and TRBJ1-3; possibly TRBD1 for D (5 bases). Deletions cut 5 bases from V and 4 bases from J, with 18 bases between. Germline values: CDR1 SGHAT, CDR2 FQNNGV. The CDR3 covers 16 residues. CDR3 in DNA: TGTGCCAGCAGCCCACTACCCGCAGGGAACGGAAACACCATATATTTT. Translating it yields CASSPLPAGNGNTIYF.

This clonotype occurred many times. This chain joins TRBV28 and TRBJ1-6; no clear D. The V end lost 7 bases, the J end lost 7 bases, and 17 bases lay between the germline ends. The germline V gene has CDR1 MDHEN and CDR2 SYDVKM. CDR3 length: 15 amino acids. In DNA, the CDR3 is TGTGCCAGCACCCTCGGCTTACCCGGCAATTCACCCCTCCACTTT. It codes for CASTLGLPGNSPLHF.

About this clonotype itself: One end of the junction does not line up with germline, which may come from a read error. The chain combines TRBV18 with TRBJ2-4; D possibly corresponds to TRBD2 (6 bases). Germline V gene lookup returns CDR1 KGHSH and CDR2 LQKENI. The CDR3 spans 12 residues. The CDR3 loop is CASSPQAGILYF. The CDR3 DNA sequence: TGTGCCAGCTCACCACAAGCGGGCATTCTGTACTTC.

This clonotype appeared a few times. This chain uses TRBV12-3 or TRBV12-4 with TRBJ2-7, with no clear D. The CDR3 has 15 amino acids. The V gene lost 4 bases and the J gene lost 4 bases, with 17 bases spanning the gap. In DNA form, the CDR3 reads TGTGCCAGCAGTTCCCACCAGGAGTATGTATACGAGCAGTACTTC. Amino acid sequence: CASSSHQEYVYEQYF.

In its sample, this clonotype was seen many times. This chain connects TRBV10-3 to TRBJ1-2; D is ambiguous. V was trimmed by 11 bases and J by 0 bases, leaving 13 bases between them. Germline CDR1 and CDR2: ENHRY and SYGVKD. CDR3 length: 13 amino acids. CDR3 in DNA: TGTGCCGCCGGCGCAGGCTCTAACTATGGCTACACCTTC. This gives the protein CAAGAGSNYGYTF.

This clonotype was recorded many times. The rearrangement links TRBV19 to TRBJ1-5; D is possibly TRBD1 (5 bases). This CDR3 has 12 amino acids. Between the trimmed V and J ends, which lost 7 bases and 7 bases, there was a span of 11 bases. From germline, CDR1 is LNHDA and CDR2 SQIVND (reference sequence). CDR3 DNA: TGTGCCAGTACCAGGCGGGACCAGCCCCAGCATTTT. Protein product: CASTRRDQPQHF. The full variable domain, rest sourced from reference TRBV19 and TRBJ1-5, is DGGITQSPKYLFRKEGQNVTLSCEQNLNHDAMYWYRQDPGQGLRLIYYSQIVNDFQKGDIAEGYSVSREKKESFPLTVTSAQKNPTAFYLCASTRRDQPQHFGDGTRLSIL.

This clonotype has ten or more counts. The CDR3 ends on some other residue instead of the conserved phenylalanine or tryptophan, so this is likely a read error. V is TRBV6-2 or TRBV6-3 and J is TRBJ1-1, with TRBD1 as a possible D gene (5 bases). Trimming removed 2 bases from V and 2 bases from J, with 15 bases in between. The CDR3 spans 16 residues. Germline V gene data show CDR1 as MNHEY and CDR2 as SVGEGT. The CDR3 sequence: CASSYGVGGTNTEAFL. CDR3 nucleotides: TGTGCCAGCAGTTACGGGGTCGGGGGGACTAACACTGAAGCTTTCCTT.

This clonotype was observed at least ten times. The rearrangement joins TRBV7-2 to TRBJ1-2, with D possibly being TRBD1 (6 bases). Germline assignment: CDR1 SGHTA and CDR2 FQGNSA. V was clipped by 5 bases and J by 14 bases, with 21 bases between them. The CDR3 sequence is 13 residues long. CDR3 sequence reads: CASSPTIPQGNTF. The DNA of the CDR3 is TGTGCCAGCAGCCCTACTATTCCACAGGGAAATACCTTC.

The chain has TRBV7-9 and TRBJ2-2; unclear D gene. Germline CDR1 SEHNR, CDR2 FQNEAQ (reference sequence). The CDR3 runs 15 residues. V was cut by 2 bases and J by 4 bases, with 11 bases left in between. Here the CDR3 reads CASSLKGPSTGELFF. DNA of the CDR3: TGTGCCAGCAGCTTAAAAGGGCCGAGCACCGGGGAGCTGTTTTTT.

This clonotype showed up many times. The gene calls are TRBV19 and TRBJ1-5; D possibly corresponds to TRBD1 (5 bases). This CDR3 has 13 residues. Germline-derived CDR1 and CDR2 are LNHDA and SQIVND (reference sequence). Trimming removed 7 bases at V and 5 bases at J, with 12 bases between. CDR3 protein: CASNWDGDQPQHF. The CDR3 DNA sequence: TGTGCCAGTAACTGGGACGGAGATCAGCCCCAGCATTTT.

At least ten counts were recorded for this clonotype. The V gene is TRBV30, the J gene TRBJ2-7; D could derive from TRBD1 or TRBD2 (5 bases each). This CDR3 region has 15 residues. V was cut by 1 base and J by 0 bases, with 13 bases left in between. The V gene's germline CDR1 is GTSNPN and CDR2 SVGIG (reference sequence). The DNA for the CDR3 is TGTGCCTGGAGTGGGGGACGGCTGAGCTCCTACGAGCAGTACTTC. Protein: CAWSGGRLSSYEQYF.

J is TRBJ1-2 and V is TRBV27; no reliable D call. This CDR3 is built from 12 residues. Trimming stripped 6 bases from V and 4 bases from J, with 9 bases between. The V gene's germline CDR1 is MNHEY and CDR2 SMNVEV (reference sequence). The CDR3 coding sequence is TGTGCCAGCAGCTTCAGGTTCTATGGCTACACCTTC. This codes for CASSFRFYGYTF.

This clonotype appeared many times. The genes are TRBV29-1 and TRBJ1-2, with D possibly matching TRBD1 (6 bases). The CDR3 spans 16 residues. CDR1 is SQVTM and CDR2 is ANQGSEA in the germline V gene. The V end lost 2 bases, the J end lost 5 bases, and 21 bases lay between the germline ends. The CDR3 spells CSVESVQGTDAYGYTF. Here the CDR3 DNA reads TGCAGCGTTGAAAGCGTACAGGGAACAGATGCTTATGGCTACACCTTC.

This clonotype was counted ten times or more. The chain links TRBV6-5 to TRBJ1-3; D gene unclear. CDR3 length: 15 residues. Germline loops: CDR1 MNHEY, CDR2 SVGAGI. Trimming shortened V by 5 bases and J by 2 bases, and 13 bases separated the two germline ends. The CDR3 DNA reads as TGTGCCAGCAGTCCCATGGCCGGACCTGGAAACACCATATATTTT. Encoded protein: CASSPMAGPGNTIYF.

Ten or more counts support this clonotype. The V gene is TRBV3-1, the J gene TRBJ1-1, with D hard to call. V lost 0 bases to trimming and J lost 2 bases, with 7 bases between them. This CDR3 is built from 14 residues. Germline CDR1 and CDR2: LGHDT and YNNKEL (reference sequence). In DNA, the CDR3 is TGTGCCAGCAGCCAAGAAGCGGCCAACACTGAAGCTTTCTTT. It specifies CASSQEAANTEAFF.

This clonotype occurred many times. V and J are TRBV20-1 and TRBJ2-5, with 7 bases aligning to TRBD1. The junction had 5 bases not matched to a gene; V was cut back by 3 bases and J by 1 base. Germline V gives CDR1 DFQATT, CDR2 SNEGSKA (reference sequence). The CDR3 sequence is 14 residues long. CDR3 bases: TGCAGTGCTAGGAAAGGACAGGTCCAAGAGACCCAGTACTTC. The encoded protein is CSARKGQVQETQYF.

This clonotype was detected once. The chain uses TRBV10-3 and TRBJ1-5; 9 bases map to TRBD1. The junction had 16 bases not matched to a gene; V was cut back by 10 bases and J by 6 bases. Germline-derived CDR1 and CDR2 are ENHRY and SYGVKD. The CDR3 length is 16 residues. The CDR3 DNA sequence: TGTGCCAACAGGCCCCTCCTTACAGGGGGCCTTCAGCCCCAGCATTTT. Its protein product is CANRPLLTGGLQPQHF.

V is TRBV7-8 and J is TRBJ1-6; no clear D gene. With 5 bases removed from V and 0 bases from J, the gap between germline ends came to 11 bases. CDR3 length equals 16 residues. Germline CDR1 SGHVS, CDR2 FQNEAQ. CDR3 protein: CASSADLSSYNSPLHF. CDR3 DNA: TGTGCCAGCAGCGCCGACTTGAGCTCCTATAATTCACCCCTCCACTTT.

This clonotype was recorded many times. The chain carries TRBV27 and TRBJ2-5; D may be TRBD1 or TRBD2 (5 bases each). Germline CDR1 is MNHEY and CDR2 is SMNVEV (reference sequence). The V gene lost 6 bases and the J gene lost 5 bases, with 25 bases spanning the gap. This CDR3 region has 17 residues. The CDR3 protein is CASRKSWQGERWETQYF. The CDR3 nucleotides read TGTGCCAGCAGGAAATCCTGGCAGGGTGAGCGGTGGGAGACCCAGTACTTC.

This clonotype was seen a handful of times. The chain employs TRBV3-1 and TRBJ2-7; perhaps TRBD2 as D (6 bases). The CDR3 sequence is 16 residues long. CDR1 and CDR2 from the germline V gene are LGHDT and YNNKEL (reference sequence). V dropped 0 bases and J dropped 3 bases, with 15 bases sitting between them. The CDR3 nucleotides read TGTGCCAGCAGCCAAGATCTGGTCGGGGGTTTCTACGAGCAGTACTTC. This translates into CASSQDLVGGFYEQYF.

For this clonotype: With a much larger clone just one base away, this may be a read error. The V and J genes are TRBV5-8 and TRBJ1-1; D remains unclear. The V and J ends lost 7 bases and 2 bases respectively, with 18 bases between them. This CDR3 has 15 amino acids. Germline loops: CDR1 SGHTS, CDR2 YDEGEE. The CDR3 bases are TGTGCCAGCGGCTACCCGACATTGATTAACACTGAAGCTTTCTTT. It codes for CASGYPTLINTEAFF.

At least ten counts were recorded for this clonotype. This chain links TRBV28 with TRBJ1-2, with TRBD1 matching over 8 bases. This CDR3 spans 11 amino acids. Germline trimming cut 9 bases from V and 7 bases from J; bases unmatched to any gene: 4. The germline V gene encodes CDR1 MDHEN and CDR2 SYDVKM. CDR3 in amino acids: CASAGGLGYTF. CDR3 DNA: TGTGCCAGTGCAGGGGGCCTTGGCTACACCTTC.

Notes on this clonotype: A much larger clone sits a single nucleotide away, making a read error possible. This rearrangement joins TRBV18 to TRBJ2-7; TRBD2 matches at 7 bases. Per germline, CDR1 KGHSH and CDR2 LQKENI. V lost 1 base, J lost 5 bases, and 5 bases stayed unmatched. The CDR3 runs to 14 residues. The CDR3 loop reads CASSPRQGGNEQYV. DNA of the CDR3: TGTGCCAGCTCACCACGCCAGGGAGGGAACGAGCAGTACGTC.

This clonotype was observed at least ten times. This chain joins TRBV7-8 and TRBJ2-2; 12 positions match TRBD2. Trimming at V came to 5 bases and at J to 7 bases, leaving 8 bases not matched to a gene. Looked up from germline, CDR1 is SGHVS and CDR2 is FQNEAQ. There are 16 residues in the CDR3. The CDR3 spells CASSLSSGGVNGELFF. CDR3 coding DNA: TGTGCCAGCAGCCTTTCTAGCGGGGGGGTGAACGGGGAGCTGTTTTTT.

At least ten counts were recorded for this clonotype. The chain's CDR3 is CASSQGWGQGGPYEQYF. CDR3 DNA sequence: TGTGCCAGCAGCCAAGGATGGGGACAGGGAGGTCCCTACGAGCAGTACTTC. This chain links TRBV4-2 with TRBJ2-7, with 9 bases fitting TRBD1. The CDR3 has 17 amino acids. The germline V gene has CDR1 LGHNA and CDR2 YNFKEQ. Trimming removed 1 base from V and 2 bases from J; junction bases left unmatched: 9.